The text below deals with one T cell receptor beta chain. V lost 0 bases, J lost 4 bases, and 10 bases lay in between. Germline loops: CDR1 MNHEY, CDR2 SMNVEV (reference sequence). This CDR3 region has 15 residues. The record originates from a study of control samples from healthy donors and cancer patients. The protocol was immunoSEQ multiplex PCR, while the TCRdb copy is restricted to in-frame clones and leaves out a portion. The sample contains approximately 170,000 clones, 90% of which appear only once. Sequencing was done on a sample of blood. This receptor was identified in a woman in her forties or fifties in good health. The chain has TRBV27 and TRBJ2-1; possibly TRBD2 for D (6 bases). The CDR3 spells CASSLSNSGYNEQFF. The CDR3 DNA reads as TGTGCCAGCAGTTTATCAAATAGCGGTTACAATGAGCAGTTCTTC.